This TCR beta chain was recorded in a study of blood T cell repertoires in COVID-19. This CDR3 has 15 residues. V was trimmed by 4 bases and J by 5 bases, leaving 18 bases between them. The germline CDR1 and CDR2 sequences are SGDLS and YYNGEE. The repertoire was sequenced with immunoSEQ multiplex PCR; TCRdb's copy has only in-frame clones and lacks some. The table shows about 320,000 clones, with roughly 87% occurring only once. The sample comprised PBMCs or T cells enriched from blood (not recorded which). The V and J genes are TRBV9 and TRBJ1-1; the D is unclear. This sequence originates from a woman aged 30 to 39 who had recovered from COVID-19. DNA for the CDR3: TGTGCCAGCAGCATGACGGCCGTAGCCCCTACTGAAGCTTTCTTT. Protein product: CASSMTAVAPTEAFF.